The 11 T cell receptor beta chains presented below share a single source sample, sequenced in a study of blood T cells in healthy people across ages. Together with a sample-barcoded 5' primer, a J-beta primer mix was included in a second PCR lasting roughly 6 to 12 cycles. TCRdb processed the 5' RACE reads anew with MiXCR; each CDR3 protein has one entry. The data contain under 800,000 distinct CDR3 sequences, approximately 43% of them singletons. Sequencing used blood. These TCRs come from a woman aged 60 to 75 in good health.

The chain has TRBV20-1 and TRBJ2-7; 13 positions agree with TRBD2. The closer fit of TRBJ2-5 to the DNA end suggests the J call may be wrong. CDR1 and CDR2 from the germline V gene are DFQATT and SNEGSKA (reference sequence). There are 16 residues in the CDR3. CDR3 DNA sequence: TGCAGTGCTCGACTAGCGGGGGGCCGCCTGGGAGAGACCCAGTACTTC. Amino acids: CSARLAGGRLGETQYF.

This clonotype was seen a few times. The V gene is TRBV11-2, the J gene TRBJ2-3; 9 nucleotides line up with TRBD2. CDR1 and CDR2 (germline): SGHAT, FQNNGV. There are 16 residues in the CDR3. V was pared by 6 bases and J by 0 bases, with 7 bases of the junction left unmatched. The CDR3 DNA follows: TGTGCCAGCAGTTTAAAAGCGGGGGGTAGCACAGATACGCAGTATTTT. As protein: CASSLKAGGSTDTQYF.

This rearrangement joins TRBV5-5 to TRBJ2-7; TRBD2 is a possible D gene (6 bases). This CDR3 has 13 residues. V was clipped by 4 bases and J by 5 bases, with 13 bases between them. Per the germline V gene, CDR1 is SGHKS and CDR2 is YYEKEE (reference sequence). The CDR3: CASSVGGTDEQYF. The CDR3, as DNA: TGTGCCAGCAGCGTGGGGGGAACAGACGAGCAGTACTTC.

This clonotype has just a few counts. The chain uses TRBV29-1 and TRBJ2-7; 7 nucleotides align to TRBD1. The CDR3 consists of 15 residues. Germline V gene lookup returns CDR1 SQVTM and CDR2 ANQGSEA. Unmatched junction bases numbered 7, after V lost 0 bases and J lost 2 bases. The CDR3 nucleotides are TGCAGCGTTGAAGATCCGGACAGGAGTGCCTACGAGCAGTACTTC. Its translation: CSVEDPDRSAYEQYF.

The rearrangement links TRBV7-2 to TRBJ2-7; D may be TRBD1 (6 bases). V was shortened by 2 bases and J by 3 bases, with 17 bases between the two germline ends. Germline V CDR1 and CDR2: SGHTA, FQGNSA. The CDR3 contains 16 residues. The CDR3 DNA reads as TGTGCCAGCAGCTTATCTAGTCAGGGGATCCGCTACGAGCAGTACTTC. Protein sequence: CASSLSSQGIRYEQYF. Combining the CDR3 with reference TRBV7-2 and TRBJ2-7 gives the whole variable domain GAGVSQSPSNKVTEKGKDVELRCDPISGHTALYWYRQSLGQGLEFLIYFQGNSAPDKSGLPSDRFSAERTGGSVSTLTIQRTQQEDSAVYLCASSLSSQGIRYEQYFGPGTRLTVT.

There are a few counts of this clonotype. The V call is TRBV6-6, the J call TRBJ2-6; unclear D gene. Trimming removed 2 bases from V and 0 bases from J, with 5 bases in between. Germline V gene sequence: CDR1 MNHNY, CDR2 SVGAGI (reference sequence). The CDR3 is made up of 15 amino acids. CDR3 amino acids: CASSYKTSGANVLTF. CDR3 nucleotide sequence: TGTGCCAGCAGTTACAAGACCTCTGGGGCCAACGTCCTGACTTTC.

The chain has TRBV12-3 or TRBV12-4 and TRBJ1-1; unclear D gene. Trimming cost V 10 bases and J 2 bases, with 20 bases left between them. The CDR3 spans 15 residues. DNA for the CDR3: TGTGCCACCACTCGTGGTGGCGTGGTAAACACTGAAGCTTTCTTT. It translates to CATTRGGVVNTEAFF.

J is TRBJ1-2 and V is TRBV7-9, with D uncertain. The CDR3 is made up of 14 amino acids. V shed 1 base and J shed 8 bases, with 14 bases lying between them. The germline CDR1 and CDR2 sequences are SEHNR and FQNEAQ (reference sequence). The CDR3 sequence: CASSLGDFSRGYTF. Here the CDR3 DNA reads TGTGCCAGCAGCTTAGGTGACTTTTCCAGGGGCTACACCTTC.

The V gene is TRBV29-1, the J gene TRBJ2-7; unclear D gene. The CDR3 has 12 residues. Germline lookup yields CDR1 SQVTM and CDR2 ANQGSEA. Trimming pared 1 base from V and 2 bases from J, leaving 6 bases between. The CDR3 is CSVEVKAYEQYF. CDR3 nucleotides: TGCAGCGTTGAAGTTAAAGCCTACGAGCAGTACTTC.

The CDR3 reads CASTLAASGKQETQYF. The CDR3 bases are TGTGCCAGCACCTTAGCGGCTAGCGGAAAACAAGAGACCCAGTACTTC. This chain uses TRBV28 with TRBJ2-5; 7 nucleotides align to TRBD2. The CDR3 runs to 16 residues. The ends lost 7 bases at V and 2 bases at J; junction bases unmatched: 13. The V gene's germline CDR1 is MDHEN and CDR2 SYDVKM.

This clonotype was counted only a few times. The V call is TRBV20-1, the J call TRBJ1-1; D perhaps matches TRBD1 (6 bases). CDR3 length: 12 residues. Germline V gives CDR1 DFQATT, CDR2 SNEGSKA (reference sequence). Trimming took off 6 bases at V and 5 bases at J, with 13 bases between the two ends. The CDR3 spells CSARRQGTEAFF. CDR3 DNA: TGCAGTGCCAGACGCCAGGGGACTGAAGCTTTCTTT.